The source of this T cell receptor (beta chain) is a study of a mutant IDH1 vaccine in newly diagnosed glioma. This clone was picked up a small number of times. Antigen: not known. The assay was immunoSEQ multiplex PCR, and TCRdb's table has in-frame clones only and misses some. The data show tens of thousands of clones, with less than 85% seen just once and around 4.9% held by the top ten. This CDR3 spans 15 amino acids. Germline V gene lookup returns CDR1 SGDLS and CDR2 YYNGEE. V lost 5 bases to trimming and J lost 4 bases, with 16 bases between them. The sample's time point: week 47, end of study. One vaccine dose held 300 ug of mutant IDH1 20-mer peptide and came with topical imiquimod.

Material: PBMCs, obtained from a glioma patient whose treatment included an IDH1 peptide vaccine. The source of this sequence is a woman aged 35 to 49 with glioma. Some clones in this sample may be carry-over from other donors' samples. This rearrangement joins TRBV9 to TRBJ1-5, with D uncertain. This chain's CDR3 is CASSLEAAENQPQHF. In DNA, the CDR3 is TGTGCCAGCAGTCTAGAGGCGGCAGAGAATCAGCCCCAGCATTTT.